The 21 T cell receptor beta chains given below trace back to one sample, sequenced in a study of cytomegalovirus exposure and HLA in healthy donors. It was with 60 Vbeta and 13 Jbeta primers that the PCR ran. Measured with immunoSEQ multiplex PCR; TCRdb has only the in-frame clones, and not every one. The sample includes 65,000 to 85,000 clones, just over 75% of them seen just once. The material sequenced was PBMCs. The receptors originated from a man between 50 and 59 years old in good health and CMV-seropositive.

The gene calls are TRBV7-6 and TRBJ2-1, with 13 bases aligning to TRBD2. The trim removed 3 bases at V and 9 bases at J, leaving 11 bases unmatched. This CDR3 region has 17 residues. Germline V gene data show CDR1 as SGHVS and CDR2 as FNYEAQ. The CDR3 reads CASSLAFILAGGGEQFF. The DNA for the CDR3 is TGTGCCAGCAGCTTGGCTTTCATACTAGCGGGGGGGGGTGAGCAGTTCTTC.

The J gene is TRBJ2-7, the V gene TRBV6-5, with 9 nucleotides matching TRBD2. The CDR3 sequence is 15 residues long. Germline lookup yields CDR1 MNHEY and CDR2 SVGAGI. With V trimmed by 7 bases and J by 3 bases, 10 bases remained unmatched. The CDR3 DNA sequence: TGTGCCAGCAAGGTAGCGGGAGCGACCCACTACGAGCAGTACTTC. Encoded protein: CASKVAGATHYEQYF.

V and J are TRBV7-8 and TRBJ2-2; the D gene is possibly TRBD2 (6 bases). Per germline, CDR1 SGHVS and CDR2 FQNEAQ. The CDR3 consists of 18 residues. V was shortened by 5 bases and J by 6 bases, with 25 bases between the two germline ends. The CDR3 DNA reads as TGTGCCAGCAGCCGTTATTCCTTGGGACTCCCGAGCGCCGGGGAGCTGTTTTTT. Amino acids: CASSRYSLGLPSAGELFF.

A word on this clone: Sequence at one end of the junction differs from germline and may be a read error. V and J are TRBV5-1 and TRBJ2-4, with TRBD1 matching 7 bases. This CDR3 has 16 residues. Germline CDR1 reads SGHRS; CDR2 reads YFSETQ. CDR3 amino acids: CASSFRQGEAKNSQYF. The CDR3 DNA follows: TGCGCCAGCAGCTTCCGACAGGGAGAGGCCAAAAACAGTCAGTACTTC.

The chain links TRBV30 to TRBJ2-1, with D perhaps matching TRBD2 (6 bases). Trimming cost V 4 bases and J 7 bases, with 17 bases left between them. The germline V gene encodes CDR1 GTSNPN and CDR2 SVGIG (reference sequence). CDR3 length: 14 amino acids. CDR3 in DNA: TGTGCCTGGAACGGGGGTGGGGTTGGGAATGAGCAGTTCTTC. Protein sequence: CAWNGGGVGNEQFF.

The chain uses TRBV5-5 and TRBJ2-7; 12 positions agree with TRBD2. Germline lookup yields CDR1 SGHKS and CDR2 YYEKEE (reference sequence). V shed 4 bases, J shed 2 bases, and the junction held 4 bases outside the gene matches. The CDR3 runs 15 residues. The CDR3 sequence: CASSASSGRAYEQYF. Written as DNA, the CDR3 is TGTGCCAGCAGCGCCTCTAGCGGGAGGGCCTACGAGCAGTACTTC.

As to this clone: Germline and junction disagree at one end, which may indicate a read error. This chain connects TRBV4-1 to TRBJ2-6, with 8 bases matching TRBD1. This CDR3 contains 18 residues. CDR1 and CDR2 (germline): MGHRA, YSYEKL. The CDR3 DNA sequence: TGCGCCAGCAGCCAAGCCCCCAGGGGGCCCTCTGGGGCCAACGGCCTGACTTTC. As protein: CASSQAPRGPSGANGLTF.

The rearrangement uses TRBV18 and TRBJ2-5, with D tentatively TRBD1 (6 bases). The V end was cut by 6 bases, the J end by 2 bases, with 16 bases between. The length of the CDR3 is 15 residues. The germline CDR1 and CDR2 sequences are KGHSH and LQKENI. As DNA, the CDR3 is TGTGCCAGCTCCATTACGACAGGCCTACAAGAGACCCAGTACTTC. It is translated as CASSITTGLQETQYF.

The chain has TRBV7-9 and TRBJ2-7; 13 positions match TRBD2. Germline V CDR1 and CDR2: SEHNR, FQNEAQ (reference sequence). This CDR3 has 17 residues. Germline trimming cut 5 bases from V and 1 base from J; bases unmatched to any gene: 8. The CDR3 DNA follows: TGTGCCAGCAGCCAAACAAGGACTAGCGGGAGATCCTACGAGCAGTACTTC. Protein sequence: CASSQTRTSGRSYEQYF.

This clone was seen a single time. The gene calls are TRBV6-5 and TRBJ1-4; D not resolved. Trimming cost V 5 bases and J 8 bases, with 15 bases left between them. The CDR3 totals 14 residues. CDR1 MNHEY and CDR2 SVGAGI come from the germline V gene. CDR3 loop: CASSAIKGAEKLFF. Here the CDR3 DNA reads TGTGCCAGCAGTGCCATCAAGGGAGCCGAAAAACTGTTTTTT.

This clone was counted between two and nine times. The chain recombines TRBV6-4 with TRBJ2-3; unclear D gene. V shed 4 bases and J shed 1 base, with 9 bases lying between them. CDR3 length: 14 amino acids. Per the germline V gene, CDR1 is MRHNA and CDR2 is SNTAGT. CDR3 DNA: TGTGCCAGCAGTGCCAAGCCGGGCACAGATACGCAGTATTTT. It specifies CASSAKPGTDTQYF.

J is TRBJ1-2 and V is TRBV9, with D perhaps matching TRBD1 (5 bases). Trimming stripped 0 bases from V and 2 bases from J, with 11 bases between. Germline V CDR1 and CDR2: SGDLS, YYNGEE. This CDR3 spans 15 amino acids. CDR3 loop: CASSVATATNYGYTF. CDR3 coding DNA: TGTGCCAGCAGCGTAGCGACAGCCACGAACTATGGCTACACCTTC.

The chain recombines TRBV29-1 with TRBJ1-2; TRBD1 might be the D (6 bases). V lost 2 bases and J 6 bases, leaving 10 bases between the germline ends. Looked up from germline, CDR1 is SQVTM and CDR2 is ANQGSEA. This CDR3 is built from 12 residues. CDR3 region: CSVESPGDGYTF. The CDR3 coding sequence is TGCAGCGTTGAATCCCCAGGGGATGGCTACACCTTC.

This clone has a handful of counts. The rearrangement links TRBV25-1 to TRBJ2-2; D is perhaps TRBD2 (5 bases). CDR1 is MGHDK, CDR2 SYGVNS, per germline. CDR3 length equals 14 residues. V lost 7 bases to trimming and J lost 7 bases, with 16 bases between them. Here the CDR3 DNA reads TGTGCCAGCACAGGTCGGGGAATGAGCGGGGAGCTGTTTTTT. It translates to CASTGRGMSGELFF.

The chain couples TRBV4-2 to TRBJ2-1; TRBD2 matches 10 bases. This CDR3 region has 15 residues. Losses at the gene ends were 4 bases for V and 8 bases for J; bases not matched to a gene: 8. The germline gives CDR1 LGHNA, CDR2 YNFKEQ. CDR3 region: CASSPASGSSDEQFF. CDR3 bases: TGTGCCAGCAGCCCCGCTAGCGGGAGCAGCGATGAGCAGTTCTTC.

Note on this clone: The sample carries other DNA sequences with the same CDR3. The rearrangement links TRBV11-3 to TRBJ1-3; the D gene is possibly TRBD1 (5 bases). The V and J ends lost 4 bases and 4 bases respectively, with 11 bases between them. CDR1 and CDR2 (germline): SGHNT, YENEEA. This CDR3 has 14 amino acids. DNA for the CDR3: TGTGCCAGCAGCTCGGGACTCTCCGGAAACACCATATATTTT. Translating it yields CASSSGLSGNTIYF. The variable domain in full, with the rest retrieved from reference TRBV11-3 and TRBJ1-3, is EAGVVQSPRYKIIEKKQPVAFWCNPISGHNTLYWYLQNLGQGPELLIRYENEEAVDDSQLPKDRFSAERLKGVDSTLKIQPAELGDSAVYLCASSSGLSGNTIYFGEGSWLTVV.

This clone has only one observation. The rearrangement uses TRBV2 and TRBJ1-6; weak D call: TRBD1 (5 bases). The CDR3 is 16 residues long. Germline V CDR1 and CDR2: SNHLY, FYNNEI. Trimming stripped 1 base from V and 7 bases from J, with 14 bases between. DNA of the CDR3: TGTGCCAGCAGTGAAGAAGGAGGGGCTTGGAATTCACCCCTCCACTTT. Translation: CASSEEGGAWNSPLHF.

This clone was recorded once. At one of its ends the junction is not consistent with the germline gene, which may arise from a read error. V is TRBV5-1 and J is TRBJ1-3, with TRBD1 as a possible D gene (6 bases). The germline gives CDR1 SGHRS, CDR2 YFSETQ. The CDR3 contains 15 residues. The CDR3 spells CASSLVAGAGNTVYF. The CDR3 nucleotides are TGCGCCAGCAGCTTGGTGGCGGGGGCTGGAAACACCGTATATTTT. Full variable domain (missing parts from reference TRBV5-1 and TRBJ1-3): KAGVTQTPRYLIKTRGQQVTLSCSPISGHRSVSWYQQTPGQGLQFLFEYFSETQRNKGNFPGRFSGRQFSNSRSEMNVSTLELGDSALYLCASSLVAGAGNTVYFGEGSWLTVV.

The sample holds one count of this clone. This sequence joins TRBV5-5 and TRBJ2-1; 7 bases map to TRBD1. The CDR3 has 16 residues. The V segment lost 1 base and the J segment 6 bases; nucleotides outside the gene matches: 10. CDR1 and CDR2 from the germline V gene are SGHKS and YYEKEE (reference sequence). The CDR3 DNA reads TGTGCCAGCAGCTTGCGCGACAGGGAGAGGAGCAATGAGCAGTTCTTC. Protein: CASSLRDRERSNEQFF.

The rearrangement joins TRBV7-5 to TRBJ2-7; the tabulated D call, TRBD1, remains unverified against the DNA. TRBV7-5 is described as a pseudogene. The CDR3 spans 15 residues. CDR3 sequence (DNA): TGTGTCAGAAGCTTACTGCCGGACAGAGCCTACGAGCAGTACTTC. Residues: CVRSLLPDRAYEQYF.

This sequence joins TRBV18 and TRBJ1-3; D is perhaps TRBD1 (5 bases). The CDR3 spans 16 residues. V was trimmed by 0 bases and J by 3 bases, leaving 12 bases between them. Germline loops: CDR1 KGHSH, CDR2 LQKENI. CDR3 DNA sequence: TGTGCCAGCTCACCACCGGACGGGGGTCGTGGAAACACCATATATTTT. Protein product: CASSPPDGGRGNTIYF.